These 2 T cell receptor beta chains came from one sample sequenced in a study of cytomegalovirus exposure and HLA in healthy donors. A multiplex PCR was run with 60 Vbeta primers and 13 Jbeta primers. Assay: immunoSEQ multiplex PCR; the TCRdb copy retains only in-frame clones and omits some. The table lists a few hundred thousand clones, roughly 90% of them singletons. Sequencing used PBMCs. The receptors shown here come from a woman in her late teens or twenties in good health and CMV-seronegative.

The gene calls are TRBV14 and TRBJ2-2; the D gene is possibly TRBD1 (6 bases). CDR1 is SGHDN and CDR2 is FVKESK in the germline V gene. The CDR3 extends over 19 amino acids. Trimming shortened V by 0 bases and J by 1 base, and 18 bases separated the two germline ends. This CDR3 is CASSQESPRGHKNTGELFF. CDR3 nucleotide sequence: TGTGCCAGCAGCCAAGAGTCCCCCCGGGGACACAAGAACACCGGGGAGCTGTTTTTT.

This rearrangement joins TRBV6-5 to TRBJ1-4, with D unclear. The ends were cut back, 6 bases at V and 0 bases at J, with 8 bases in the middle. CDR3 length: 14 amino acids. Looked up from germline, CDR1 is MNHEY and CDR2 is SVGAGI. The CDR3 DNA sequence: TGTGCCAGCAGCCGCAGTGCAACTAATGAAAAACTGTTTTTT. Translation: CASSRSATNEKLFF.